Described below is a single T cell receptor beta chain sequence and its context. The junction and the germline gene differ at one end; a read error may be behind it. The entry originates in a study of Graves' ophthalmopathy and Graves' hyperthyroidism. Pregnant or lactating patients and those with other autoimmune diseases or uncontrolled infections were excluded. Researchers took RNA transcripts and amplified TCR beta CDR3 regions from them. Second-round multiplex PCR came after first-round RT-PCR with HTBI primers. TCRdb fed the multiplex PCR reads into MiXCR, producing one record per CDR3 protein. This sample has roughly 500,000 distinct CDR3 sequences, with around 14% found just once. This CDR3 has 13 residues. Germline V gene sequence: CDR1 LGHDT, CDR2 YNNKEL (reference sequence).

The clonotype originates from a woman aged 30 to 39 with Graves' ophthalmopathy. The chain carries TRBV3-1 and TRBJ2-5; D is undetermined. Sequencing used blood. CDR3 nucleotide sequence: TGTGCCAGCAGCCAAGGCTCGAAAGAGACCCCGTACTTC. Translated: CASSQGSKETPYF.